This T cell receptor (beta chain) was identified in a study of blood T cell repertoires in COVID-19. The overall study: Sources were T cells, B-cell-depleted T cells, or PBMCs; the material itself was cDNA or gDNA.

The length of the CDR3 is 13 residues. V was cut by 0 bases and J by 4 bases, with 6 bases left in between. Germline V gene sequence: CDR1 MGHRA, CDR2 YSYEKL. The data were produced by immunoSEQ multiplex PCR, yet TCRdb's version contains in-frame clones alone and is incomplete. This table has 200,000 or so clones, around 88% appearing once. This receptor was obtained from a woman aged 40 to 55 with acute COVID-19. V gene TRBV4-1 combines with J gene TRBJ1-2; D is possibly TRBD1 (5 bases). Sequencing was performed on PBMCs or T cells enriched from blood (not recorded which). This CDR3 is CASSQEGGYGYTF. In DNA, the CDR3 is TGCGCCAGCAGCCAAGAGGGGGGCTATGGCTACACCTTC.